This TCR beta chain emerged from a study of CD8 T cells in ankylosing spondylitis. V trimming: 4 bases; J trimming: 4 bases; junction bases outside the gene matches: 5. This CDR3 comprises 14 residues. Per the germline V gene, CDR1 is SGHRS and CDR2 is YFSETQ. From the 5' RACE reads, TCRdb called clonotypes with MiXCR, one entry per CDR3 protein. This sample has 150,000 to 200,000 distinct CDR3 sequences, with roughly 12% found just once. This clonotype was counted ten times or more. V and J are TRBV5-1 and TRBJ2-3, with 8 nucleotides matching TRBD2. The clonotype was recovered from a male donor with ankylosing spondylitis or in good health (not recorded which). Sample: blood, either unsorted or a sorted T cell fraction (not recorded which). The CDR3 spells CASSIGRAADTQYF. CDR3 in DNA: TGCGCCAGCAGCATCGGGAGGGCCGCAGATACGCAGTATTTT.